The TCR beta chain under discussion was sequenced for a study of memory CD4+ T cells and cytomegalovirus serostatus. On the study more broadly: Healthy Belgian adult donors included several CMV-positive and some 24 CMV-negative people. The study, taken as a whole, reports: Each of roughly 65 CMV-associated TCRbeta sequences occurred in one to five individuals.

The CDR3 sequence is 13 residues long. V was trimmed by 1 base and J by 1 base, leaving 2 bases between them. Germline CDR1 SGHTA, CDR2 FQGNSA. Of note for this clone: Its specificity is unknown.

Sequencing was performed with immunoSEQ multiplex PCR; in TCRdb, only in-frame clones are kept and a portion is missing. The repertoire holds 50,000 to 60,000 clones, with around 80% as singletons. The sort gate was single viable CD3+CD4+CD8-CD45RO+ cells for memory CD4+ T cells. Serum IgG to CMV pp150, pp28, p38 and p52 defined serostatus. This chain uses TRBV7-2 with TRBJ1-5; D ambiguous. The receptor comes from an adult in good health and CMV-seropositive. The specimen was memory CD4+ T cells from blood. The CDR3 nucleotides are TGTGCCAGCAGCTTAGACAGCAATCAGCCCCAGCATTTT. This sequence encodes CASSLDSNQPQHF.